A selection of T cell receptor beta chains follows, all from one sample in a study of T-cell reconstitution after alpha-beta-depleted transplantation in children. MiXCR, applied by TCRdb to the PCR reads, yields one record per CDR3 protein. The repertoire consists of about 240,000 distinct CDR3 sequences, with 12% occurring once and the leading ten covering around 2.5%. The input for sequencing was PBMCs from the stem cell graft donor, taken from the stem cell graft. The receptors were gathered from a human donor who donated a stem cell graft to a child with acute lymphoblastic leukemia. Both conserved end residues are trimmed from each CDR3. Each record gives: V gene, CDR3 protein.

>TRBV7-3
ASSRGTGGDEQY
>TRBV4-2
ASSQVGMNEQF
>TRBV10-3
AISLDSSNQPQH
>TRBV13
ASSSAGQNEQY
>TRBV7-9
ASSLTETQY
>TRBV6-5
ASRSTGANSPLH
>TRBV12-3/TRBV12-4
ASRSDHTSNQPQH
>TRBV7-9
ASSLEASGPSTDTQY
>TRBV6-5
ASRWTSGTQY
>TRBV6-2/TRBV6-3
ASSYLMAEETQY
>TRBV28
ASSPTSKSYEQY
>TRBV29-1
SVRGDRGQVNTEAF
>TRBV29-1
SVEKAGGAQDTQY
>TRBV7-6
ASSPADRDYEQY
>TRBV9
ASSLAGQPTGELF
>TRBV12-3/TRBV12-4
ASSWEGARLKGTEAF
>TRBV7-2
ASSSSGGIETGELF
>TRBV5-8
ASSLWTASAGELF
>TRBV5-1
ASSLSRDQETQY
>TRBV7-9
ASSLSQGINTEAF
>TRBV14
ASSRVGNTEAF
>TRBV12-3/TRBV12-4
ASSLGGGAADTQY
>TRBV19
ASSIEQGFANTEAF
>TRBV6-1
ASSGPFRLAGVSEQY
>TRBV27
ASSLMQSSGPNTGELF
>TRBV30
AWSVGSTDTQY
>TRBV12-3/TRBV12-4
ASSRRYEQY
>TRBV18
ASSPGHEAF
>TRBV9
ASSAKSGANVLT
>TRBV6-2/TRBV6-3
ASTKSGRPEAF
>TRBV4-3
ASSQETDRGKKDTQY
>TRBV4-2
ASSLLSGVQETQY
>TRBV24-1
ATSDFPLVDEQF
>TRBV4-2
ASSQAGGRDEQY
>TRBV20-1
SARRTSGRYDNEQF
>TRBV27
ASSFLDGRYGYT
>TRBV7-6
ASSLDTSGSPYEQY
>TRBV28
ASSAVAGGLEQY
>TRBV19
ASSERGDQPQH
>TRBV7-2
ASSSSVEQF
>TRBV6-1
ASIPRGGQGPSYNEQF
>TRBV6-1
AGLGGTDTQY
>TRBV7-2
ASSPRLAGGYEQY
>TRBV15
ATSRDGLAGALEQY
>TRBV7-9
ASSLAGDWETQY
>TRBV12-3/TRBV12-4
ASIPSGGDTGELF
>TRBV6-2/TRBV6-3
ASSHRVSDTEAF
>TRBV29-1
SVAQGNNEQF
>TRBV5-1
ASSLSRRGNGTEAF
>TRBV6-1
ASSPGQGPYNEQF
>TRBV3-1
ASSFRTGGWDEQF
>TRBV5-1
ASSLGGRYYNEQF